This T cell receptor (beta chain) comes out of a study of OX40 agonist ivuxolimab in advanced cancers. As to this clone: The junction departs from germline at one end; a sequencing error may be responsible.

This table comes from immunoSEQ multiplex PCR, and its TCRdb copy is limited to in-frame clones, with some not included. Of tens of thousands of clones detected, around 92% appear once; the ten largest clones hold about 8%. The receptor was isolated from an adult with an advanced solid tumor such as melanoma, head and neck, liver or kidney cancer. Sequencing used CD4+ or CD8+ T cells sorted from blood, obtained in a trial of the OX40 agonist ivuxolimab.

CDR3 coding DNA: TGTGCCAGCAGCGAGCAGATCGGGACTAGCGGGACTACGCATTATTTT. Translating gives CASSEQIGTSGTTHYF. The rearrangement uses TRBV5-5 and TRBJ2-3, with TRBD2 matching 13 bases. CDR3 size: 16 residues. Germline lookup yields CDR1 SGHKS and CDR2 YYEKEE (reference sequence).